This TCR beta chain was sequenced during a study of blood T cell repertoires in COVID-19. Study-wide context: From the United States, Italy and Spain came samples of acute and convalescent COVID-19.

Authors' analysis steps: Estimation of nucleated cell counts relied on the amplification of reference gene primers. Sequenced by immunoSEQ multiplex PCR; TCRdb stores in-frame clones only, minus some. That table gives V, J and clone size, and the DNA gave D and trimming. The top ten clones hold around 2.6% of a sample with about 250,000 clones, 80% to 90% of them seen once. The CDR3 sequence is 16 residues long. V shed 3 bases, J shed 5 bases, and the junction held 9 bases outside the gene matches. Germline CDR1 is PRHDT and CDR2 is FYEKMQ (reference sequence). Sequencing used PBMCs or T cells enriched from blood (not recorded which). The V and J genes are TRBV13 and TRBJ2-2, with 7 bases aligning to TRBD2. The TCR comes from a woman aged 25 to 39 with acute COVID-19. CDR3 nucleotide sequence: TGTGCCAGCAGCTTTCAGCGGGGCCTGGAGACCGGGGAGCTGTTTTTT. Residues: CASSFQRGLETGELFF.